The clone carrying this T cell receptor beta chain was seen more than once but under ten times. This entry comes from a study of blood T cell repertoires in COVID-19. Study at large: The samples span acute and convalescent COVID-19 from the United States, Italy and Spain.

During active infection, Seattle patients enrolled and were then monitored through disease. Per the original methods: Estimation of nucleated cell counts relied on the amplification of reference gene primers. Only in-frame clones appear in the TCRdb table, and some are missing; sequencing was by immunoSEQ multiplex PCR. V, J and clone size derive from that table, while D and trimming were established from the DNA sequence. The sample lists under 250,000 clones, over 75% occurring once. V lost 5 bases and J 6 bases, leaving 11 bases between the germline ends. The CDR3 is 14 residues long. Germline V lookup: CDR1 MNHEY, CDR2 SVGAGI.

The chain is built from TRBV6-5 and TRBJ1-6; a weak D match, TRBD1 (6 bases). The sequenced material came from peripheral blood. The source is a man aged 50-59 years with COVID-19, enrolled during active disease. The DNA for the CDR3 is TGTGCCAGCAGTAGGGGGGGTAGTAATTCACCCCTCCACTTT. Its translation is CASSRGGSNSPLHF.